The rows below give T cell receptor beta chains drawn from one sample of a study of regulatory T cells in long-lasting Graves disease. A single record per CDR3 protein comes from TCRdb applying MiXCR to the multiplex PCR reads. Found here are about 400,000 distinct CDR3 sequences, 15% of them singletons; the top ten hold about 20%. The input for sequencing was peripheral blood mononuclear cells (PBMCs), taken at new diagnosis, from a patient treated with antithyroid drugs. The receptors shown here come from a female donor with Graves disease. The CDR3 runs from the conserved cysteine through the conserved F or W. The order of the fields is D gene, V gene, CDR3 length, clone size, J gene, CDR3 DNA, CDR3 protein. D genes are given only for firm matches. Rows may omit the clone size; those that give it use once, few, many or a size class.

>.|TRBV5-5|15|many|TRBJ1-1
TGTGCCAGCAGCTCCCGGGGGCTCGGGAACACTGAAGCTTTCTTT
CASSSRGLGNTEAFF
>.|TRBV9|21|many|TRBJ1-5
TGTGCCAGCAGCGTAGTCCCGCACCGTATGGCCAGGACCGGCTGGAGTCAGCCCCAGCATTTT
CASSVVPHRMARTGWSQPQHF
>.|TRBV2|14|many|TRBJ1-1
TGTGCCAGCATTTTAAGTGTGGGCGGAACTGAAGCTTTCTTT
CASILSVGGTEAFF
>TRBD2|TRBV11-2|19|once|TRBJ2-7
TGTGCCAGCAGCTTAGACCTTAGCCCCTTGGGACTACCATCCTACGAGCAGTACTTC
CASSLDLSPLGLPSYEQYF
>.|TRBV24-1|15|many|TRBJ1-5
TGTGCCACCAGTGATGGAGGGGTGGGCAATCAGCCCCAGCATTTT
CATSDGGVGNQPQHF
>TRBD2|TRBV12-3/TRBV12-4|14|many|TRBJ2-7
TGTGCCAGCAGCCCTACATCTTCTAGCGGGCCTTTCTACTTC
CASSPTSSSGPFYF
>TRBD1|TRBV12-3/TRBV12-4|12|many|TRBJ1-2
TGTGCCAGCAGAGGACAGGGCAATGGCTACACCTTC
CASRGQGNGYTF
>.|TRBV9|13|.|TRBJ2-1
TGTGCCAGCAGCTCCGGGACCCCTAGGGAGCAGTTCTTC
CASSSGTPREQFF
>TRBD2|TRBV27|16|many|TRBJ2-7
TGTGCCAGCAGTCCCCGACTAGCGGGAGCCACCTACGAGCAGTACTTC
CASSPRLAGATYEQYF
>.|TRBV11-2|14|.|TRBJ2-1
TGTGCCAGCAGCCCGTATAGCTCCTACAATGAGCAGTTCTTC
CASSPYSSYNEQFF
>TRBD2|TRBV5-1|17|many|TRBJ2-3
TGCGCCAGCAGCCTAGGGACTAGCGGGAGAACCACAGATACGCAGTATTTT
CASSLGTSGRTTDTQYF
>.|TRBV12-5|13|.|TRBJ1-4
TGTGCTAGTGGTTTCAACCATAATGAAAAACTGTTTTTT
CASGFNHNEKLFF
>.|TRBV20-1|14|many|TRBJ2-3
TGCAGTGCCAAGGTGGGGGGACCCACAGATACGCAGTATTTT
CSAKVGGPTDTQYF
>.|TRBV2|14|.|TRBJ1-5
TGTGCCAGCAATCCCGTTGACAGCAATCAGCCCCAGCATTTT
CASNPVDSNQPQHF
>.|TRBV12-3/TRBV12-4|14|.|TRBJ2-7
TGTGCCAGCAGTAAACAGGGAGGCGCCTACGAGCAGTACTTC
CASSKQGGAYEQYF
>.|TRBV20-1|13|many|TRBJ2-5
TGCAGTGCTAGAGTGCTAGCGCTAGAGACCCAGTACTTC
CSARVLALETQYF
>.|TRBV3-1|16|many|TRBJ2-2
TGTGCCAGCAGCCACGGTCGGCGATTTGACACCGGGGAGCTGTTTTTT
CASSHGRRFDTGELFF
>.|TRBV6-1|14|.|TRBJ2-7
TGTGCCAGCAGCCCAGCGGGTCGCTCTTACGAGCAGTACTTC
CASSPAGRSYEQYF
>.|TRBV28|16|many|TRBJ2-4
TGTGCCAGCAGCCCGACAGGACGTCGAACCAAAAACATTCAGTACTTC
CASSPTGRRTKNIQYF
>.|TRBV19|15|few|TRBJ1-5
TGTGCCAGTACAGAGTCAGGGACTATCAATCAGCCCCAGCATTTT
CASTESGTINQPQHF
>.|TRBV12-3/TRBV12-4|14|many|TRBJ1-1
TGTGCCAGCAGCATCGGGACCGAGATCACTGAAGCTTTCTTT
CASSIGTEITEAFF
>.|TRBV19|14|.|TRBJ1-2
TGTGCCAGTAGTCCAACCGGGAGAGACTATGGCTACACCTTC
CASSPTGRDYGYTF
>.|TRBV28|13|many|TRBJ2-1
TGTGCCAGCAGTTTGACAGCCTTCAATGAGCAGTTCTTC
CASSLTAFNEQFF
>.|TRBV6-1|17|.|TRBJ2-6
TGTGCCAGCACCGAAGGACCAGGGAGGTCTGGGGCCAACGTCCTGACTTTC
CASTEGPGRSGANVLTF
>.|TRBV29-1|12|many|TRBJ1-5
TGCAGCGTTGGGACTCTGGATCAGCCCCAGCATTTT
CSVGTLDQPQHF
>TRBD1|TRBV27|16|many|TRBJ1-2
TGTGCCAGCAGTACAACCGGGACAGGGGTAATAGTTGGCTACACCTTC
CASSTTGTGVIVGYTF
>.|TRBV11-2|14|once|TRBJ2-1
.
CASSLISAPGEQFF
>.|TRBV28|15|.|TRBJ1-4
TGTGCCAGCAGTGTTACAGGCGAAAACAATGAAAAACTGTTTTTT
CASSVTGENNEKLFF
>TRBD2|TRBV5-5|17|.|TRBJ2-7
TGTGCCAGCAGCCCGGGCGGGGGTCGGCGGGTGAACTACGAGCAGTACTTC
CASSPGGGRRVNYEQYF
>TRBD1|TRBV24-1|16|.|TRBJ2-2
TGTGCCACCAGTGATCCGGGACAGGGCCCCGCCGGGGAGCTGTTTTTT
CATSDPGQGPAGELFF
>.|TRBV27|14|.|TRBJ2-1
TGTGCCAGCAGTCCCCCCCAGGCAAACAATGAGCAGTTCTTC
CASSPPQANNEQFF
>TRBD1|TRBV30|16|.|TRBJ2-7
TGTGCCTGGATGAGCAGGGGGACAGGGACTTCCTACGAGCAGTACTTC
CAWMSRGTGTSYEQYF
>TRBD2|TRBV7-3|18|many|TRBJ2-5
TGTGCCAGCAGCATCTGGACTAGCGGACCTAGTTACCAAGAGACCCAGTACTTC
CASSIWTSGPSYQETQYF
>.|TRBV27|12|many|TRBJ2-2
TGTGCCAGCAGTTTGGGCAACGGGGAGCTGTTTTTT
CASSLGNGELFF
>TRBD2|TRBV6-1|15|many|TRBJ2-3
TGTGCCAGCAGTCGACTAGCGGGGGACCAATATCCGCAGTATTTT
CASSRLAGDQYPQYF
>.|TRBV28|17|many|TRBJ2-5
TGTGCCAGCAGTCCGTACCTCCAGGGACCGGTTGAAGAGACCCAGTACTTC
CASSPYLQGPVEETQYF
>.|TRBV7-2|15|many|TRBJ1-2
TGTGCCAGCAGCTGGGCCACAGGGCACGGCCAGGGCTACACCTTC
CASSWATGHGQGYTF
>.|TRBV7-2|15|few|TRBJ1-2
TGTGCCAGCAGCCCGATGGGGCAGGCCGACTATGGCTACACCTTC
CASSPMGQADYGYTF
>.|TRBV5-6|14|many|TRBJ2-5
TGTGCCAGCAGCCTCACAGGGATCGAAGAGACCCAGTACTTC
CASSLTGIEETQYF
>TRBD1|TRBV12-3/TRBV12-4|14|many|TRBJ1-2
TGTGCCAGCAGTGGGACAGGGGCGAACTATGGCTGCACCTTC
CASSGTGANYGCTF
>.|TRBV2|17|many|TRBJ1-5
TGTGCCAGCAGTGAAAGGGCCGCACATTTCCGGAATCAGCCCCAGCATTTT
CASSERAAHFRNQPQHF
>.|TRBV28|17|.|TRBJ2-6
TGTGCCAGCAGCGGAGGGTTGGGGACTTCTGGGGCCAACGTCCTGACTTTC
CASSGGLGTSGANVLTF
>TRBD1|TRBV20-1|16|many|TRBJ2-7
TGCAGTGCTAGAGTCGTAACAGGGGGCGGAAGGCTCGAGCAGTACTTC
CSARVVTGGGRLEQYF
>.|TRBV3-1|16|many|TRBJ1-6
TGTGCCAGCAGCCAAGATCTTCCAGGGTACGGTTCACCCCTCCACTTT
CASSQDLPGYGSPLHF
>.|TRBV7-2|14|many|TRBJ2-7
TGTGCCAGCAGCTTCCCGGCTGGGGGTTCCGAGCAGTACTTC
CASSFPAGGSEQYF
>.|TRBV2|12|many|TRBJ1-5
TGTGCCAGCAGTTCCGGCCCCGAGCCCCAGCATTTT
CASSSGPEPQHF
>.|TRBV18|14|many|TRBJ1-2
TGTGCCAGCTCACCACAGTTTCCTAACTATGGCTACACCTTC
CASSPQFPNYGYTF
>.|TRBV20-1|14|many|TRBJ2-5
TGCAGTGCTAGAAGGCTCCCAAACCTAGAGACCCAGTACTTC
CSARRLPNLETQYF
>.|TRBV6-5|14|few|TRBJ2-5
TGTGCCAGCAGTTACGGGCAGTTCCAAGAGACCCAGTACTTC
CASSYGQFQETQYF